These 18 T cell receptor beta chains were sequenced from one sample in a study of control samples from healthy donors and cancer patients. Clones were read by immunoSEQ multiplex PCR, and TCRdb kept only the in-frame ones, dropping some. The repertoire includes around 120,000 clones, over 90% of them detected once, and approximately 2.5% sits in the top ten. The sample consisted of blood. The receptor source for this set is a man younger than 40 in good health.

The chain recombines TRBV19 with TRBJ1-2; D unresolved. Germline CDR1 reads LNHDA; CDR2 reads SQIVND (reference sequence). This CDR3 region has 14 residues. V was trimmed by 9 bases and J by 8 bases, leaving 22 bases between them. The CDR3 sequence is CASHRTGPSEGYTF. The CDR3 DNA reads as TGTGCCAGCCACAGAACCGGGCCCTCGGAGGGCTACACCTTC.

The chain joins TRBV19 to TRBJ1-3; a possible D gene is TRBD1 (5 bases). There are 16 residues in the CDR3. Germline V gene lookup returns CDR1 LNHDA and CDR2 SQIVND (reference sequence). V shed 6 bases and J shed 0 bases, with 15 bases lying between them. The CDR3 DNA sequence: TGTGCCAGTAGCCCAACCCAGGGAGTCTCTGGAAACACCATATATTTT. Translating gives CASSPTQGVSGNTIYF.

The genes are TRBV7-9 and TRBJ2-7; 8 bases map to TRBD1. CDR3 length: 15 amino acids. Germline V gene data show CDR1 as SEHNR and CDR2 as FQNEAQ (reference sequence). V shed 5 bases, J shed 4 bases, and the junction held 10 bases outside the gene matches. This CDR3 is CASSTSGGGSYEQYV. The CDR3 nucleotides are TGTGCCAGCAGCACTTCAGGGGGCGGATCATACGAGCAGTACGTC.

The rearrangement joins TRBV29-1 to TRBJ1-5; a possible D gene is TRBD1 (5 bases). This CDR3 has 14 residues. The germline V gene encodes CDR1 SQVTM and CDR2 ANQGSEA. V was shortened by 8 bases and J by 3 bases, with 17 bases between the two germline ends. The CDR3 DNA reads as TGCAGCCTCCACGTAAGGGGCCTCAATCAGCCCCAGCATTTT. This encodes CSLHVRGLNQPQHF.

Comment on this clone: Other DNA sequences in this specimen translate into the identical CDR3. The chain has TRBV18 and TRBJ1-5; D is ambiguous. V shed 2 bases and J shed 7 bases, with 9 bases lying between them. Germline V gives CDR1 KGHSH, CDR2 LQKENI. The CDR3 contains 13 residues. CDR3 in DNA: TGTGCCAGCTCACCATGGGGAGACCAGCCCCAGCATTTT. The encoded protein is CASSPWGDQPQHF.

V gene TRBV4-1 combines with J gene TRBJ1-1, with D unclear. CDR3 length: 14 residues. V was trimmed by 2 bases and J by 5 bases, leaving 12 bases between them. Looked up from germline, CDR1 is MGHRA and CDR2 is YSYEKL. This CDR3 is CASSQPTRRTEAFF. In DNA, the CDR3 is TGCGCCAGCAGCCAACCTACCAGGAGGACTGAAGCTTTCTTT.

This chain links TRBV2 with TRBJ1-6; no clear D. This CDR3 spans 15 amino acids. Germline CDR1 is SNHLY and CDR2 is FYNNEI. V lost 2 bases to trimming and J lost 2 bases, with 7 bases between them. The DNA for the CDR3 is TGTGCCAGCAGTGAAAGCAGACCCTATAATTCACCCCTCCACTTT. This gives the protein CASSESRPYNSPLHF.

This rearrangement joins TRBV25-1 to TRBJ2-3; D may match TRBD1 or TRBD2 (5 bases each). The CDR3 totals 17 residues. Trimming stripped 6 bases from V and 2 bases from J, with 21 bases between. Germline CDR1 reads MGHDK; CDR2 reads SYGVNS. Here the CDR3 DNA reads TGTGCCAGCAGCCACGGTGGGGGATCCGAAACCACAGATACGCAGTATTTT. Protein: CASSHGGGSETTDTQYF.

V is TRBV11-3 and J is TRBJ2-1; 13 nucleotides line up with TRBD2. This CDR3 is built from 16 residues. V trimming: 5 bases; J trimming: 7 bases; junction bases outside the gene matches: 8. CDR1 is SGHNT and CDR2 is YENEEA in the germline V gene. The CDR3 is CASSPGGTSGANEQFF. As DNA, the CDR3 is TGTGCCAGCAGCCCTGGGGGGACTAGCGGGGCAAATGAGCAGTTCTTC.

The rearrangement uses TRBV4-1 and TRBJ1-5; a weak D match, TRBD1 (5 bases). The CDR3 is 14 residues long. The germline CDR1 and CDR2 sequences are MGHRA and YSYEKL. V shed 4 bases and J shed 5 bases, with 12 bases lying between them. The CDR3 region is CASSPGRIYQPQHF. The CDR3 DNA sequence: TGCGCCAGCAGCCCGGGACGGATTTATCAGCCCCAGCATTTT.

The V and J genes are TRBV2 and TRBJ1-1; 7 nucleotides match TRBD1. The CDR3 sequence is 15 residues long. Trimming at V came to 6 bases and at J to 1 base, leaving 8 bases not matched to a gene. CDR1 and CDR2 from the germline V gene are SNHLY and FYNNEI. The CDR3 bases are TGTGCCAGCAGACCTTATCAGGGGGGGAACACTGAAGCTTTCTTT. It specifies CASRPYQGGNTEAFF.

The CDR3 loop is CASSDSSGTYNEQFF. The CDR3 DNA sequence: TGCGCCAGCAGCGACAGTAGCGGAACCTACAATGAGCAGTTCTTC. The chain recombines TRBV10-2 with TRBJ2-1; TRBD2 is a possible D gene (6 bases). The germline V gene encodes CDR1 WSHSY and CDR2 SAAADI. V was shortened by 6 bases and J by 2 bases, with 14 bases between the two germline ends. This CDR3 is 15 amino acids long.

This clone was recorded once. The chain joins TRBV12-3 or TRBV12-4 to TRBJ1-1, with D unclear. The length of the CDR3 is 12 residues. With 3 bases removed from V and 7 bases from J, the gap between germline ends came to 9 bases. In nucleotides, the CDR3 is TGTGCCAGCAGTTTTAGTGGCGGTGAAGCTTTCTTT. Protein product: CASSFSGGEAFF.

The V gene is TRBV4-1, the J gene TRBJ1-2, with 11 bases that match TRBD1. The length of the CDR3 is 16 residues. J lost 7 bases, V lost 4 bases, and 11 bases had no gene match. The germline CDR1 and CDR2 sequences are MGHRA and YSYEKL. The CDR3 here is CASSLGQGAYIAGYTF. DNA of the CDR3: TGCGCCAGCAGCCTCGGACAGGGGGCGTATATTGCTGGCTACACCTTC.

The chain is built from TRBV7-2 and TRBJ1-5; weak D call: TRBD1 (5 bases). There are 15 residues in the CDR3. CDR1 and CDR2 (germline): SGHTA, FQGNSA. V lost 3 bases and J lost 5, with 14 bases in between. CDR3 sequence reads: CASSFIGDRHQPQHF. CDR3 DNA sequence: TGTGCCAGCAGCTTCATAGGGGATAGGCATCAGCCCCAGCATTTT.

V usage is TRBV2 and J usage is TRBJ1-6, with 9 bases identical to TRBD1. Germline V gene lookup returns CDR1 SNHLY and CDR2 FYNNEI. The CDR3 is 14 amino acids. V shed 4 bases, J shed 8 bases, and the junction held 3 bases outside the gene matches. The CDR3 sequence: CASSGDRVDSPLHF. Here the CDR3 DNA reads TGTGCCAGCAGTGGGGACAGGGTTGATTCACCCCTCCACTTT.

The chain has TRBV6-5 and TRBJ2-3; no clear D gene. V was trimmed by 7 bases and J by 2 bases, leaving 10 bases between them. CDR3 length equals 13 residues. The germline V gene encodes CDR1 MNHEY and CDR2 SVGAGI. The CDR3 loop reads CASTKTNTDTQYF. CDR3 in DNA: TGTGCCAGCACCAAGACAAACACAGATACGCAGTATTTT.

The V call is TRBV24-1, the J call TRBJ2-2; maybe TRBD1 (6 bases). The CDR3 totals 14 residues. Germline V gene data show CDR1 as KGHDR and CDR2 as SFDVKD. V was shortened by 5 bases and J by 6 bases, with 12 bases between the two germline ends. CDR3 nucleotide sequence: TGTGCCACCAGTGCGTCAGGGGATGCCGGGGAGCTGTTTTTT. This encodes CATSASGDAGELFF.